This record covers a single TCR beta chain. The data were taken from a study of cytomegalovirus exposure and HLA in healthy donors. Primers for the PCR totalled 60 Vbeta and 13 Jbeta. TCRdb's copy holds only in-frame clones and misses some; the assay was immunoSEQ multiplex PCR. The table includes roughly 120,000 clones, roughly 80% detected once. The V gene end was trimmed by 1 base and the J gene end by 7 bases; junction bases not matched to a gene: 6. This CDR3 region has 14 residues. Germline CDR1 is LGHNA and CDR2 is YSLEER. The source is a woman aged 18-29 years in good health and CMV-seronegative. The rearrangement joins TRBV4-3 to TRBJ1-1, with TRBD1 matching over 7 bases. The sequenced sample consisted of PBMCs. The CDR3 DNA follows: TGCGCCAGCAGCCAAGCCGGGACAGCTTATGAAGCTTTCTTT. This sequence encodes CASSQAGTAYEAFF.